Listed below are T cell receptor beta chains from one sample, sequenced in a study of blood T cell repertoires in COVID-19. The assay was immunoSEQ multiplex PCR, and TCRdb's table has in-frame clones only and misses some. The table has some 72,000 clones, around nine tenths seen once. Sequences were obtained from peripheral blood. The receptor source for this set is a man aged 45-65 years with active COVID-19. Each CDR3 is given with its conserved first and last residue. The D gene is left open where the match is weak. Clone sizes are given selectively: once, few, many, or a class where the clone is expanded.

CDR3 DNA: TGTGCCAGCCGAGGGGACAGTGGGGCATTAGCTTTCTTT
CDR3 protein: CASRGDSGALAFF
J gene: TRBJ1-1
D gene: TRBD1
clone size: .
V gene: TRBV2

CDR3 DNA: TGTGCCAGCAGGGACAGACTCTACGAGCAGTACTTC
CDR3 protein: CASRDRLYEQYF
J gene: TRBJ2-7
D gene: .
clone size: .
V gene: TRBV28

CDR3 DNA: TGTGCCAGCAGTCCCCCCCGGGGACAGGGGGAAGAGCAGTACTTC
CDR3 protein: CASSPPRGQGEEQYF
J gene: TRBJ2-7
D gene: TRBD1
clone size: .
V gene: TRBV6-5

CDR3 DNA: TGTGCCAGCAGCCATTTAGGAGGGGGCCACGATACGCAGTATTTT
CDR3 protein: CASSHLGGGHDTQYF
J gene: TRBJ2-3
D gene: .
clone size: .
V gene: TRBV3-1/TRBV3-2

CDR3 DNA: TGTGCCAGCAGTTTAGAGGGTAATGGCTACACCTTC
CDR3 protein: CASSLEGNGYTF
J gene: TRBJ1-2
D gene: .
clone size: .
V gene: TRBV28

CDR3 DNA: TGTGCCAGCAGTTTACCTACGCGGGATGGCTACACCTTC
CDR3 protein: CASSLPTRDGYTF
J gene: TRBJ1-2
D gene: .
clone size: few
V gene: TRBV28

CDR3 DNA: TGTGCCAGCAGCCAACGACAGGCTACGGGAAACACCATATATTTT
CDR3 protein: CASSQRQATGNTIYF
J gene: TRBJ1-3
D gene: .
clone size: .
V gene: TRBV3-1/TRBV3-2

CDR3 DNA: TGTGCCACGAGAGAGGGGGCCGCGCAGAACACTGAAGCTTTCTTT
CDR3 protein: CATREGAAQNTEAFF
J gene: TRBJ1-1
D gene: TRBD1
clone size: once
V gene: TRBV6-5

CDR3 DNA: TGTGCCAGCAGTTACCCCACAGCGGGTCGCTACAATGAGCAGTTCTTC
CDR3 protein: CASSYPTAGRYNEQFF
J gene: TRBJ2-1
D gene: .
clone size: .
V gene: TRBV6-6

CDR3 DNA: TGTGCCAGCAGCCTCCCCGGGACAGGGGAAAACATTCAGTACTTC
CDR3 protein: CASSLPGTGENIQYF
J gene: TRBJ2-4
D gene: TRBD1
clone size: once
V gene: TRBV11-3

CDR3 DNA: TGTGCCAGACCAATCAGCGGCAATGAGCAGTTCTTC
CDR3 protein: CARPISGNEQFF
J gene: TRBJ2-1
D gene: .
clone size: .
V gene: TRBV27

CDR3 DNA: TGTGCCAGCAGCCAAGAGACAGGGAATACGCAGTATTTT
CDR3 protein: CASSQETGNTQYF
J gene: TRBJ2-3
D gene: TRBD1
clone size: once
V gene: TRBV3-1/TRBV3-2

CDR3 DNA: TGCGCCAGCAGCTACTTCCCACAAGAGACCCAGTACTTC
CDR3 protein: CASSYFPQETQYF
J gene: TRBJ2-5
D gene: .
clone size: once
V gene: TRBV5-1

CDR3 DNA: TGTGCCAGCATGGAGGACAGAGGCTCTGGAAACACCATATATTTT
CDR3 protein: CASMEDRGSGNTIYF
J gene: TRBJ1-3
D gene: .
clone size: .
V gene: TRBV6-5

CDR3 DNA: TGTGCTCAGGGGGCAGGGGAGGGGACAGATACGCAGTATTTT
CDR3 protein: CAQGAGEGTDTQYF
J gene: TRBJ2-3
D gene: .
clone size: .
V gene: TRBV6-5

CDR3 DNA: TGCAACGTGCGGCCGGGACAGGGGTTATCCTACGAGCAGTACTTC
CDR3 protein: CNVRPGQGLSYEQYF
J gene: TRBJ2-7
D gene: TRBD1
clone size: .
V gene: TRBV29-1

CDR3 DNA: TGTGCCAGCAGTTTGGACAGGGGGCAGGTCGGTGAGCAGTTCTTC
CDR3 protein: CASSLDRGQVGEQFF
J gene: TRBJ2-1
D gene: TRBD1
clone size: .
V gene: TRBV2

CDR3 DNA: TGTGCCAGCAGTACACAGACTCAGCCCCAGCATTTT
CDR3 protein: CASSTQTQPQHF
J gene: TRBJ1-5
D gene: .
clone size: .
V gene: TRBV6-5

CDR3 DNA: TGCGCCAGCAGCCAGGGACAAATAGACACCGGGGAGCTGTTTTTT
CDR3 protein: CASSQGQIDTGELFF
J gene: TRBJ2-2
D gene: .
clone size: .
V gene: TRBV5-1

CDR3 DNA: TGTGCCAGCAGCTTGGACAGATACAATGAGCAGTTCTTC
CDR3 protein: CASSLDRYNEQFF
J gene: TRBJ2-1
D gene: .
clone size: .
V gene: TRBV7-3

CDR3 DNA: TGTGCCAGCAGCTCCCTCCCCTGGAACACTGAAGCTTTCTTT
CDR3 protein: CASSSLPWNTEAFF
J gene: TRBJ1-1
D gene: .
clone size: .
V gene: TRBV7-2

CDR3 DNA: TGTGCCAGCAGTTTTGGACTACTAGGAAGGGTAGCGGAGACCCAGTACTTC
CDR3 protein: CASSFGLLGRVAETQYF
J gene: TRBJ2-5
D gene: .
clone size: .
V gene: TRBV28

CDR3 DNA: TGTGCCACTACAGACCCCAATCAGCCCCAGCATTTT
CDR3 protein: CATTDPNQPQHF
J gene: TRBJ1-5
D gene: .
clone size: .
V gene: TRBV6-5

CDR3 DNA: TGTGCCAGCAGCTCAGGCCTAGCCAAAAACATTCAGTACTTC
CDR3 protein: CASSSGLAKNIQYF
J gene: TRBJ2-4
D gene: .
clone size: .
V gene: TRBV13

CDR3 DNA: TGTGCCAGCAGTTTCGGCCGGGGAGATACGCAGTATTTT
CDR3 protein: CASSFGRGDTQYF
J gene: TRBJ2-3
D gene: .
clone size: few
V gene: TRBV12-3/TRBV12-4

CDR3 DNA: TGTGCCACCAGTGGGGGGCTCCCTTGGAAAGATACGCAGTATTTT
CDR3 protein: CATSGGLPWKDTQYF
J gene: TRBJ2-3
D gene: .
clone size: once
V gene: TRBV24-1

CDR3 DNA: TGTGCCAGCGGGGATTTAGGACCGACGCGGGTGGGCTACACCTTC
CDR3 protein: CASGDLGPTRVGYTF
J gene: TRBJ1-2
D gene: .
clone size: .
V gene: TRBV2

CDR3 DNA: TGTGCCAGCAGCATCCGGGACAGGGTCCATGAGCAGTTCTTC
CDR3 protein: CASSIRDRVHEQFF
J gene: TRBJ2-1
D gene: TRBD1
clone size: .
V gene: TRBV5-8

CDR3 DNA: TGTGCCAGCAGTGTGGGGGGAGGGCCTCAAGAGACCCAGTACTTC
CDR3 protein: CASSVGGGPQETQYF
J gene: TRBJ2-5
D gene: TRBD2
clone size: once
V gene: TRBV2

CDR3 DNA: TGTGCCAGCAGGTTACAGGGCGCGGAGCAGTACTTC
CDR3 protein: CASRLQGAEQYF
J gene: TRBJ2-7
D gene: .
clone size: .
V gene: TRBV2

CDR3 DNA: TGTGCCATCTCGACAGGGGGCAAGACTGAAGCTTTCTTT
CDR3 protein: CAISTGGKTEAFF
J gene: TRBJ1-1
D gene: TRBD1
clone size: .
V gene: TRBV10-3

CDR3 DNA: TGTGCCAGCAGCTTAGAGGCAGGGGTGATAAGAGAGACCCAGTACTTC
CDR3 protein: CASSLEAGVIRETQYF
J gene: TRBJ2-5
D gene: .
clone size: once
V gene: TRBV11-2